This T cell receptor beta chain comes out of a study of spatial heterogeneity in lung cancer. Study background: Available follow-up PBMC samples were sequenced, at a median of roughly two years post-resection.

The sample holds many counts of this clonotype. Germline CDR1 reads MDHEN; CDR2 reads SYDVKM. The CDR3 runs to 13 residues. V was pared by 7 bases and J by 2 bases, with 8 bases between. The time point: blood at routine non-recurrence follow-up after resection. Tumor, nontumor lung or frozen PBMC supplied whole RNA, sequenced without sorting. Each CDR3 protein gets one entry after TCRdb re-called the 5' RACE reads with MiXCR. This table has around 110,000 distinct CDR3 sequences, roughly an eighth appearing once. The V call is TRBV28, the J call TRBJ1-4; D remains ambiguous. This clonotype was obtained from a male donor with early-stage non-small cell lung cancer. The sequencing used PBMCs, collected at follow-up. Here the CDR3 reads CASKDSTNEKLFF. CDR3 DNA: TGTGCCAGCAAGGACTCGACTAATGAAAAACTGTTTTTT.